Listed below are T cell receptor beta chains from one sample, sequenced in a study of blood T cell repertoires in COVID-19. TCRdb's copy holds only in-frame clones and misses some; the assay was immunoSEQ multiplex PCR. The sample lists around 170,000 clones, about 88% occurring once. The sequenced sample was peripheral blood. The receptors here all came from a man aged 25 to 40 with active or convalescent COVID-19. Each CDR3 is given without its conserved first and last residue.

J gene,V gene,CDR3 protein
TRBJ1-2,TRBV29-1,SVEDHTGFWDGYT
TRBJ1-2,TRBV2,ASSGQGAAGYT
TRBJ1-3,TRBV6-6,ASRGTEGSGNTIY
TRBJ2-2,TRBV3-1/TRBV3-2,ASSQLAGEITGELF
TRBJ2-2,TRBV7-2,ASSLGGRRDTGELF
TRBJ2-7,TRBV7-9,ASSSSSQTPYEQY
TRBJ2-1,TRBV20-1,SASRSGGAYNEQF
TRBJ2-1,TRBV11-2,ASSLASGSYNEQF
TRBJ1-1,TRBV15,ATSSRRTGSNTEAF
TRBJ2-1,TRBV30,AWRGTPPGGDEQF
TRBJ1-6,TRBV3-1/TRBV3-2,ASSKKGYHNSPLH
TRBJ1-5,TRBV2,ASSEERLSNQPQH
TRBJ2-7,TRBV18,ASSPPAGPTYEQY
TRBJ1-2,TRBV4-3,ASREGQGYHGYT
TRBJ2-1,TRBV24-1,ATSALLAGGYNEQF
TRBJ1-2,TRBV5-8,ASSRGTGGYT
TRBJ1-5,TRBV28,ASSSNTGGNQPQH
TRBJ1-2,TRBV5-4,ASSIDRAPRGNT
TRBJ2-1,TRBV24-1,ATSDPPPGNEQF
TRBJ1-1,TRBV24-1,ATSDPTGTQMNTEAF
TRBJ2-7,TRBV19,ASRRAGAYEQY
TRBJ1-3,TRBV3-1/TRBV3-2,ASSLLESIY
TRBJ2-7,TRBV5-1,ASSLASGRDEQY
TRBJ2-2,TRBV4-1,ASSQVAGAGELF
TRBJ2-3,TRBV12-3/TRBV12-4,ACSSGSTDTQY